Shown below are 9 T cell receptor beta chains from a single sample sequenced in a study of blood T cell repertoires in COVID-19. TCRdb's copy holds only in-frame clones and misses some; the assay was immunoSEQ multiplex PCR. Of 150,000 or so clones in the sample, about 85% are singletons; the top ten hold 0.63%. The sample taken for sequencing was peripheral blood. All receptors derive from a man between 60 and 70 years old with COVID-19, enrolled during active disease.

This clone was counted ten times or more. The rearrangement joins TRBV25-1 to TRBJ2-1; 10 bases are shared with TRBD2. Germline V gene data show CDR1 as MGHDK and CDR2 as SYGVNS. This CDR3 contains 16 residues. The junction had 10 bases not matched to a gene; V was cut back by 4 bases and J by 7 bases. CDR3 sequence reads: CASSADPGLARNEQFF. CDR3 nucleotides: TGTGCCAGCAGTGCGGACCCGGGACTAGCGAGGAATGAGCAGTTCTTC. The full variable domain, its missing parts supplied by reference TRBV25-1 and TRBJ2-1, is EADIYQTPRYLVIGTGKKITLECSQTMGHDKMYWYQQDPGMELHLIHYSYGVNSTEKGDLSSESTVSRIRTEHFPLTLESARPSHTSQYLCASSADPGLARNEQFFGPGTRLTVL.

The chain has TRBV7-9 and TRBJ1-2, with a tentative D call TRBD1 (5 bases). CDR3 length: 13 amino acids. Looked up from germline, CDR1 is SEHNR and CDR2 is FQNEAQ (reference sequence). Trimming removed 8 bases at V and 0 bases at J, with 10 bases between. CDR3 sequence (DNA): TGTGCCAGCGGAGCCAGGGCTAACTATGGCTACACCTTC. This codes for CASGARANYGYTF.

To note about this clone: Other DNA sequences in this sample translate to the same CDR3. V and J are TRBV19 and TRBJ1-3; D remains unclear. V was shortened by 5 bases and J by 0 bases, with 5 bases between the two germline ends. Germline-derived CDR1 and CDR2 are LNHDA and SQIVND (reference sequence). This CDR3 is 13 amino acids long. The chain's CDR3 is CASSSGSGNTIYF. In nucleotides, the CDR3 is TGTGCCAGTAGTTCGGGCTCTGGAAACACCATATATTTT. Full variable domain (rest looked up from reference TRBV19 and TRBJ1-3): DGGITQSPKYLFRKEGQNVTLSCEQNLNHDAMYWYRQDPGQGLRLIYYSQIVNDFQKGDIAEGYSVSREKKESFPLTVTSAQKNPTAFYLCASSSGSGNTIYFGEGSWLTVV.

This chain links TRBV18 with TRBJ1-4, with D uncertain. Per the germline V gene, CDR1 is KGHSH and CDR2 is LQKENI. V lost 3 bases and J 0 bases, leaving 14 bases between the germline ends. The CDR3 spans 17 residues. The CDR3 DNA reads TGTGCCAGCTCACCGTTGGCAGCCGGGGCAACTAATGAAAAACTGTTTTTT. Translating gives CASSPLAAGATNEKLFF. Full variable domain (missing parts from reference TRBV18 and TRBJ1-4): NAGVMQNPRHLVRRRGQEARLRCSPMKGHSHVYWYRQLPEEGLKFMVYLQKENIIDESGMPKERFSAEFPKEGPSILRIQQVVRGDSAAYFCASSPLAAGATNEKLFFGSGTQLSVL.

As concerns this clone: Its ends do not fully match the called genes, so a read error is possible. V and J are TRBV7-7 and TRBJ2-1, with 9 bases that match TRBD1. CDR1 and CDR2 from the germline V gene are SSHAT and FNYEAQ (reference sequence). This CDR3 contains 16 residues. CDR3 DNA sequence: TGTGCTAGCAGCTTAGGGACAGGGTGGTTGGAGTATGAGCAGTTCTTC. It specifies CASSLGTGWLEYEQFF.

The chain carries TRBV15 and TRBJ1-2, with 9 bases aligning to TRBD1. CDR1 is LNHNV and CDR2 is YYDKDF in the germline V gene (reference sequence). This CDR3 contains 15 residues. After removal of 5 bases from V and 2 bases from J, the junction contained 6 bases not matched to a gene. As DNA, the CDR3 is TGTGCCACCAGCCAATATGGACAGGGGAACTATGGCTACACCTTC. The encoded protein is CATSQYGQGNYGYTF.

This clone was seen only once. The chain joins TRBV7-8 to TRBJ1-2; a possible D gene is TRBD1 (6 bases). The CDR3 is made up of 16 amino acids. The V end lost 5 bases, the J end lost 2 bases, and 18 bases lay between the germline ends. Per the germline V gene, CDR1 is SGHVS and CDR2 is FQNEAQ. The CDR3 DNA follows: TGTGCCAGCAGCCCGACCATCAGGGGACCCAACTATGGCTACACCTTC. This encodes CASSPTIRGPNYGYTF.

V gene TRBV29-1 combines with J gene TRBJ1-5, with 11 positions matching TRBD1. The ends lost 6 bases at V and 5 bases at J; junction bases unmatched: 3. The CDR3 is 13 residues long. The germline CDR1 and CDR2 sequences are SQVTM and ANQGSEA. CDR3 in DNA: TGCAGCGTGGGGACAGGGGGACATCAGCCCCAGCATTTT. Protein: CSVGTGGHQPQHF.

V gene TRBV5-8 combines with J gene TRBJ1-1; 7 bases match TRBD1. Trimming at V came to 5 bases and at J to 0 bases, leaving 10 bases not matched to a gene. CDR1 is SGHTS, CDR2 YDEGEE, per germline. The CDR3 length is 16 residues. In DNA, the CDR3 is TGTGCCAGCAGTCGAAGAACGACAGGGCTGAACACTGAAGCTTTCTTT. This translates into CASSRRTTGLNTEAFF.